This TCR beta chain was documented in a study of T cells in Graves' hyperthyroidism and ophthalmopathy. Across the study: Before treatment of any kind, peripheral blood was taken at initial diagnosis.

Researchers amplified the TCR beta CDR3 regions from RNA transcripts. A first-round RT-PCR of the TCR CDR3 used the HTBI primer set. TCRdb re-derived calls from the multiplex PCR reads in MiXCR, one entry per CDR3 protein. Of about 360,000 distinct CDR3 sequences listed, about 18% are singletons. This clonotype was counted at least ten times. The TCR sequence derives from a woman aged 18-29 years with Graves' hyperthyroidism. The sample consisted of blood.

The CDR3 spells CSVSAYEQYF. Here the CDR3 DNA reads TGCAGCGTTTCCGCCTACGAGCAGTACTTC. The rearrangement links TRBV29-1 to TRBJ2-7; D remains unclear. Germline V gene data show CDR1 as SQVTM and CDR2 as ANQGSEA. V was cut by 5 bases and J by 2 bases, with 4 bases left in between. CDR3 size: 10 residues.